This entry lists 11 T cell receptor beta chains sequenced from one sample in a study of blood T cell repertoires in COVID-19. Some clones are missing from TCRdb's copy, which holds only in-frame ones; the method was immunoSEQ multiplex PCR. Among approximately 150,000 clones listed, around 87% were seen once. The sample taken for sequencing was peripheral blood. Source of these receptors: a woman aged 80 or over with COVID-19, enrolled during active disease.

The DNA of the CDR3 is TGTGCCAGCAGTCGACGTATGAGCAATAGCAATCAGCCCCAGCATTTT. Translating gives CASSRRMSNSNQPQHF. The chain has TRBV6-6 and TRBJ1-5; D unresolved. CDR1 is MNHNY, CDR2 SVGAGI, per germline (reference sequence). V gave up 5 bases and J gave up 0 bases, with 14 bases separating them. CDR3 size: 16 residues.

J is TRBJ2-2 and V is TRBV6-2 or TRBV6-3, with 8 nucleotides matching TRBD1. Per the germline V gene, CDR1 is MNHEY and CDR2 is SVGEGT. The J segment lost 2 bases and the V segment lost 5 bases, leaving 7 bases of the junction unmatched. This CDR3 has 16 residues. The CDR3 reads CASSPRGQVNTGELFF. As DNA, the CDR3 is TGTGCCAGCAGTCCGCGGGGACAGGTTAACACCGGGGAGCTGTTTTTT.

The J gene is TRBJ2-5, the V gene TRBV7-8, with 8 bases fitting TRBD1. J gave up 3 bases and V 5 bases, and 17 bases lay outside the gene matches. In germline, CDR1 is SGHVS, CDR2 FQNEAQ. The CDR3 loop spans 18 amino acids. DNA of the CDR3: TGTGCCAGCAGCATAAACCGGGACAGGAGGGGACGAGAAGAGACCCAGTACTTC. Translating it yields CASSINRDRRGREETQYF.

The chain couples TRBV7-2 to TRBJ1-2; 8 nucleotides line up with TRBD1. This CDR3 is 13 amino acids long. Germline CDR1 SGHTA, CDR2 FQGNSA. Losses at the gene ends were 4 bases for V and 8 bases for J; bases not matched to a gene: 6. CDR3 coding DNA: TGTGCCAGCAGCTCCCGCTCAGGGGGCGGCTACACCTTC. Translating it yields CASSSRSGGGYTF.

The gene calls are TRBV7-9 and TRBJ1-1, with TRBD1 matching over 7 bases. V was clipped by 1 base and J by 6 bases; unmatched bases: 11. Germline lookup yields CDR1 SEHNR and CDR2 FQNEAQ (reference sequence). The length of the CDR3 is 16 residues. The CDR3 DNA reads as TGTGCCAGCAGCTTAGAGACGGGAGGGGGCCCTGCTGAAGCTTTCTTT. As protein: CASSLETGGGPAEAFF.

The CDR3 loop reads CARKRGRFEQYF. CDR3 in DNA: TGTGCCAGGAAGAGGGGGCGTTTCGAGCAGTACTTC. The rearrangement uses TRBV14 and TRBJ2-7, with 7 bases fitting TRBD1. V was pared by 9 bases and J by 6 bases, with 8 bases of the junction left unmatched. This CDR3 comprises 12 residues. Germline V gene data show CDR1 as SGHDN and CDR2 as FVKESK. Supplemented by reference TRBV14 and TRBJ2-7, the full variable domain reads EAGVTQFPSHSVIEKGQTVTLRCDPISGHDNLYWYRRVMGKEIKFLLHFVKESKQDESGMPNNRFLAERTGGTYSTLKVQPAELEDSGVYFCARKRGRFEQYFGPGTRLTVT.

This chain links TRBV27 with TRBJ2-5; D perhaps matches TRBD1 (6 bases). Trimming took off 6 bases at V and 1 base at J, with 15 bases between the two ends. This CDR3 contains 15 residues. Germline assignment: CDR1 MNHEY and CDR2 SMNVEV (reference sequence). As DNA, the CDR3 is TGTGCCAGCAGACGTACAGGGACCCTCCAAGAGACCCAGTACTTC. Translation: CASRRTGTLQETQYF.

The chain recombines TRBV18 with TRBJ2-1, with a possible D match to TRBD2 (6 bases). Germline V gene lookup returns CDR1 KGHSH and CDR2 LQKENI. The V gene lost 6 bases and the J gene lost 7 bases, with 25 bases spanning the gap. The CDR3 runs 17 residues. The CDR3 spells CASSGILPGARRNEQFF. As DNA, the CDR3 is TGTGCCAGCTCGGGTATCTTGCCGGGAGCGCGCAGGAATGAGCAGTTCTTC.

The chain has TRBV10-1 and TRBJ2-7; 9 bases are a match to TRBD2. Trimming cost V 8 bases and J 0 bases; bases outside gene matches: 5. The V gene's germline CDR1 is WNHNN and CDR2 SYGVQD (reference sequence). CDR3 length: 14 residues. The CDR3 here is CASPSGKFSYEQYF. As DNA, the CDR3 is TGCGCCAGCCCTAGCGGGAAATTCTCCTACGAGCAGTACTTC.

This rearrangement joins TRBV11-2 to TRBJ2-5; D is undetermined. CDR1 is SGHAT and CDR2 is FQNNGV in the germline V gene. This CDR3 contains 13 residues. V was clipped by 1 base and J by 5 bases, with 8 bases between them. The CDR3 protein is CASSLGAIETQYF. The CDR3 coding sequence is TGTGCCAGCAGCTTAGGGGCTATTGAGACCCAGTACTTC.

The gene calls are TRBV28 and TRBJ1-2; TRBD1 aligns across 9 bases. The CDR3 extends over 15 amino acids. Germline V lookup: CDR1 MDHEN, CDR2 SYDVKM. V was pared by 6 bases and J by 4 bases, with 9 bases of the junction left unmatched. CDR3 sequence (DNA): TGTGCCAGCAGAATTGGGACAGGGAATCCCTATGGCTACACCTTC. Its translation is CASRIGTGNPYGYTF.